Many counts were recorded for the clone carrying this T cell receptor (beta chain). Its target is unknown. The record originates from a study of T cells after yellow fever vaccination. The V end lost 0 bases, the J end lost 5 bases, and 6 bases lay between the germline ends. This CDR3 contains 13 residues. Germline V gene lookup returns CDR1 SGHNT and CDR2 YYREEE (reference sequence). Making TCR cDNA involved 5'RACE template switching, which added UMIs and a universal primer site. TCRdb redid the calling of the 5' RACE reads with MiXCR, one entry per CDR3 protein. The data contain some 350,000 distinct CDR3 sequences, 8.7% of them seen just once; the ten biggest clones take up approximately 18%. Overall study findings and caveats: Though weaker, the secondary response peaked faster, on day 5 versus 15.

The chain recombines TRBV5-4 with TRBJ2-4; D assignment may be TRBD1 or TRBD2 (5 bases each). The specimen comprised PBMCs, sampled on the day of the first yellow fever vaccination. This TCR was recovered from a man aged 18 to 30 who received the YFV17D yellow fever vaccine. In nucleotides, the CDR3 is TGTGCCAGCAGCTTGGGGGGACAAAACATTCAGTACTTC. Its protein product is CASSLGGQNIQYF.